The following is a TCR beta chain sequence with its context. The germline CDR1 and CDR2 sequences are SGHNT and YENEEA. This CDR3 is 14 amino acids long. Trimming pared 1 base from V and 4 bases from J, leaving 9 bases between. This entry belongs to a study of cytotoxic CD8 clonotypes in ibrutinib-treated CLL. Background on the study: The patients, about a dozen relapsed/refractory and roughly 15 treatment-naive, included 17 who were IGHV unmutated.

A 1 in 200,000 to 1 in 1 million T cell depth was the sequencing target. Produced via immunoSEQ multiplex PCR; TCRdb's table is partial and in-frame only. The sample records about 140,000 clones, around 80% being singletons. Sequenced here: PBMCs, sampled after 36 months of ibrutinib treatment. The sequence derives from a human donor with chronic lymphocytic leukemia. This chain joins TRBV11-3 and TRBJ2-3, with D tentatively TRBD1 or TRBD2 (5 bases each). CDR3 nucleotide sequence: TGTGCCAGCAGCTTAGCGGGGCATGCAGATACGCAGTATTTT. Protein product: CASSLAGHADTQYF.